These 14 T cell receptor beta chains were sequenced from one sample in a study of metastatic and nonmetastatic thyroid tumors. From the PCR reads, TCRdb re-called clones with MiXCR. The data show more than 5,500 clones, about a sixth seen once. Each patient came to thyroid surgery without any prior treatment (of any kind). Source material: adjacent normal tissue. The receptors were sampled from a male donor with papillary thyroid cancer or a benign thyroid nodule (not recorded which). Some clones in this sample may be carry-over from other donors' samples.

This clone was seen a handful of times. This sequence joins TRBV6-1 and TRBJ2-3; D not resolved. The CDR3 loop spans 12 amino acids. Germline V gene data show CDR1 as MNHNS and CDR2 as SASEGT. Trimming took off 8 bases at V and 7 bases at J, with 13 bases between the two ends. The CDR3 sequence is CASYDEPNTQYF. CDR3 DNA: TGTGCCAGCTACGACGAGCCGAATACGCAGTATTTT.

V usage is TRBV6-1 and J usage is TRBJ2-3; 7 positions agree with TRBD1. Germline V lookup: CDR1 MNHNS, CDR2 SASEGT. The trim removed 7 bases at V and 5 bases at J, leaving 9 bases unmatched. The CDR3 runs to 14 residues. CDR3 protein: CASMNRGLKDTQYF. The CDR3 DNA sequence: TGTGCCAGCATGAACAGGGGTTTGAAAGATACGCAGTATTTT.

By share of the sample, this clone is medium-sized. This rearrangement joins TRBV5-1 to TRBJ1-2; 8 nucleotides match TRBD1. After removal of 2 bases from V and 9 bases from J, the junction contained 3 bases not matched to a gene. Germline CDR1 reads SGHRS; CDR2 reads YFSETQ. The CDR3 is made up of 12 amino acids. The chain's CDR3 is CASSFDRGSYTF. The CDR3 nucleotides are TGCGCCAGCAGCTTCGACAGGGGCAGCTACACCTTC.

The J gene is TRBJ1-1, the V gene TRBV19; no firm D call. The CDR3 sequence is 14 residues long. CDR1 is LNHDA, CDR2 SQIVND, per germline (reference sequence). V dropped 0 bases and J dropped 4 bases, with 9 bases sitting between them. CDR3 nucleotide sequence: TGTGCCAGTAGTATAGAAGGGAGAGGCACTGAAGCTTTCTTT. Translating it yields CASSIEGRGTEAFF.

This rearrangement joins TRBV20-1 to TRBJ2-1; 9 bases agree with TRBD2. Germline lookup yields CDR1 DFQATT and CDR2 SNEGSKA (reference sequence). The CDR3 is made up of 14 amino acids. The ends lost 8 bases at V and 5 bases at J; junction bases unmatched: 10. The CDR3 region has the DNA TGCAGTTCCCCTGGGCCTAGCGGGAACAATGAGCAGTTCTTC. It encodes CSSPGPSGNNEQFF.

The CDR3 sequence: CASSLGDNTEAFF. CDR3 nucleotide sequence: TGTGCCAGCAGCTTAGGAGACAACACTGAAGCTTTCTTT. The rearrangement links TRBV11-2 to TRBJ1-1, with D uncertain. CDR1 is SGHAT, CDR2 FQNNGV, per germline. The CDR3 contains 13 residues. The V end lost 1 base, the J end lost 2 bases, and 5 bases lay between the germline ends.

This clone has more than one count but fewer than ten. The CDR3 coding sequence is TGTGCCAGCAGCTTATATGCAGGATCCCTTTGGGGCTACACCTTC. As protein: CASSLYAGSLWGYTF. The J gene is TRBJ1-2, the V gene TRBV7-3; unclear D gene. This CDR3 is 15 amino acids long. V lost 2 bases and J lost 8, with 18 bases in between. Germline CDR1 and CDR2: SGHTA and FQGTGA.

This clone is medium-sized (0.01 to 0.1%) within its sample. The chain carries TRBV19 and TRBJ2-2, with D perhaps being TRBD1 or TRBD2 (5 bases each). V lost 8 bases, J lost 8 bases, and 12 bases lay in between. CDR3 size: 12 residues. The germline gives CDR1 LNHDA, CDR2 SQIVND (reference sequence). As DNA, the CDR3 is TGTGCCAGTGGCCGGAGGACAGGGGAGCTGTTTTTT. Amino acid sequence: CASGRRTGELFF. Full variable domain (rest looked up from reference TRBV19 and TRBJ2-2): DGGITQSPKYLFRKEGQNVTLSCEQNLNHDAMYWYRQDPGQGLRLIYYSQIVNDFQKGDIAEGYSVSREKKESFPLTVTSAQKNPTAFYLCASGRRTGELFFGEGSRLTVL.

This clone appeared many times. At the DNA level, this CDR3 is encoded by other sequences in the same sample as well. The rearrangement uses TRBV27 and TRBJ2-2; tentatively, D is TRBD2 (6 bases). Germline lookup yields CDR1 MNHEY and CDR2 SMNVEV (reference sequence). CDR3 length: 15 residues. V was cut by 3 bases and J by 0 bases, with 8 bases left in between. The DNA for the CDR3 is TGTGCCAGCAGTTTGGAGGGGTCGAACACCGGGGAGCTGTTTTTT. Translation: CASSLEGSNTGELFF.

This clone came up a few times. A much more abundant neighbour one base away suggests this may be a read error. The CDR3 DNA reads as TGTGCCAGCAGTGGAGGGGAGGCCTACAATGAGCAGTTCTTC. This translates into CASSGGEAYNEQFF. The chain recombines TRBV12-3 or TRBV12-4 with TRBJ2-1; D is perhaps TRBD2 (6 bases). V lost 5 bases and J 2 bases, leaving 10 bases between the germline ends. The CDR3 spans 14 residues.

This clone is medium-sized. This chain links TRBV7-3 with TRBJ2-7, with 7 bases fitting TRBD1. Germline CDR1 SGHTA, CDR2 FQGTGA. The ends lost 5 bases at V and 3 bases at J; junction bases unmatched: 4. CDR3 size: 13 residues. The CDR3 sequence: CASSQGTDYEQYF. The CDR3 DNA follows: TGTGCCAGCAGCCAAGGGACAGACTACGAGCAGTACTTC.

This clone was found a few times. This chain links TRBV2 with TRBJ1-2; weak D call: TRBD1 (5 bases). Germline CDR1 SNHLY, CDR2 FYNNEI. This CDR3 contains 12 residues. V was clipped by 7 bases and J by 7 bases, with 13 bases between them. The CDR3: CASTPGKPGYTF. CDR3 nucleotides: TGTGCCAGCACTCCAGGGAAACCTGGCTACACCTTC.

A note on this clone: A much larger clone differs from this one at a single base, so this may be a read error. This sample also contains other DNA sequences that code for the same CDR3. The rearrangement links TRBV20-1 to TRBJ2-7; 9 positions match TRBD1. The CDR3 has 15 amino acids. The germline CDR1 and CDR2 sequences are DFQATT and SNEGSKA (reference sequence). The J segment lost 6 bases and the V segment lost 0 bases, leaving 9 bases of the junction unmatched. The CDR3 region is CSARDPDRGLFEQYF. The CDR3 nucleotides read TGCAGTGCTAGAGATCCGGACAGGGGACTGTTCGAGCAGTACTTC.

The chain links TRBV5-1 to TRBJ2-5; possibly TRBD1 or TRBD2 for D (6 bases each). Germline V CDR1 and CDR2: SGHRS, YFSETQ. V dropped 3 bases and J dropped 7 bases, with 19 bases sitting between them. The CDR3 spans 15 residues. The DNA of the CDR3 is TGCGCCAGCAGCTATGAGGGACACCGCGGGGCGACCCAGTACTTC. It yields the protein CASSYEGHRGATQYF.